One and the same sample provided the 30 T cell receptor beta chains below, sequenced in a study of OX40 agonist ivuxolimab in advanced cancers. Using immunoSEQ multiplex PCR, the repertoire was profiled, and TCRdb retains in-frame clones only, with some absent. The top ten clones hold approximately 6.2% of a sample with about 77,000 clones, 80% to 90% of them seen once. Sequenced material: CD4+ or CD8+ T cells sorted from blood, taken in a trial of the OX40 agonist ivuxolimab. The receptors originated from an adult with an advanced solid tumor such as melanoma, head and neck, liver or kidney cancer.

The V and J genes are TRBV6-1 and TRBJ2-4; the D call may be TRBD1 or TRBD2 (5 bases each). CDR1 is MNHNS, CDR2 SASEGT, per germline. V gave up 4 bases and J gave up 11 bases, with 9 bases separating them. The CDR3 is 11 amino acids. CDR3 coding DNA: TGTGCCAGCAGTGTTGGGACCGTTCAGTACTTC. Its translation is CASSVGTVQYF.

V gene TRBV18 combines with J gene TRBJ1-4, with unresolved D. This CDR3 has 15 residues. Trimming stripped 3 bases from V and 5 bases from J, with 13 bases between. Germline CDR1 and CDR2: KGHSH and LQKENI. The CDR3 sequence: CASSPLSGNNEKLFF. The CDR3 nucleotides are TGTGCCAGCTCACCTCTTTCAGGAAACAATGAAAAACTGTTTTTT.

The V gene is TRBV30, the J gene TRBJ2-1, with TRBD1 identical over 9 bases. This CDR3 contains 15 residues. The trim removed 4 bases at V and 7 bases at J, leaving 11 bases unmatched. Germline V gene lookup returns CDR1 GTSNPN and CDR2 SVGIG (reference sequence). CDR3 sequence reads: CAWIPGQGVTNEQFF. For the CDR3, the DNA is TGTGCCTGGATTCCGGGACAGGGAGTTACAAATGAGCAGTTCTTC.

The rearrangement links TRBV10-3 to TRBJ2-2; D not resolved. V was cut by 8 bases and J by 6 bases, with 13 bases left in between. CDR3 length: 13 residues. Germline loops: CDR1 ENHRY, CDR2 SYGVKD. CDR3 in DNA: TGTGCCATCGGGCAGTTAGTAGCCGGGGAGCTGTTTTTT. Its translation: CAIGQLVAGELFF.

CDR3 sequence: CASSRRGGQNTEAFF. The CDR3 DNA follows: TGCGCCAGCAGCCGGAGGGGAGGGCAGAACACTGAAGCTTTCTTT. The V gene is TRBV5-1, the J gene TRBJ1-1; D is possibly TRBD1 (5 bases). The germline V and J ends were trimmed by 4 bases and 1 base, with 14 bases remaining between them. From germline, CDR1 is SGHRS and CDR2 YFSETQ. This CDR3 has 15 amino acids.

The rearrangement uses TRBV9 and TRBJ2-2, with 8 nucleotides matching TRBD2. J was trimmed by 5 bases and V by 0 bases; bases with no gene match: 6. Germline V gene data show CDR1 as SGDLS and CDR2 as YYNGEE. CDR3 length: 16 residues. CDR3 residues: CASSVATGGGTGELFF. For the CDR3, the DNA is TGTGCCAGCAGCGTAGCGACGGGAGGGGGTACCGGGGAGCTGTTTTTT. The full variable domain, in which reference TRBV9 and TRBJ2-2 provide the parts outside the CDR3, is DSGVTQTPKHLITATGQRVTLRCSPRSGDLSVYWYQQSLDQGLQFLIQYYNGEERAKGNILERFSAQQFPDLHSELNLSSLELGDSALYFCASSVATGGGTGELFFGEGSRLTVL.

The chain employs TRBV11-2 and TRBJ2-7; D ambiguous. The V gene lost 2 bases and the J gene lost 0 bases, with 8 bases spanning the gap. Germline V gene sequence: CDR1 SGHAT, CDR2 FQNNGV. The CDR3 is 14 amino acids. Here the CDR3 DNA reads TGTGCCAGCAGCTTATACGACCGCTCCTACGAGCAGTACTTC. Amino acids: CASSLYDRSYEQYF.

This rearrangement joins TRBV30 to TRBJ1-3; no clear D. CDR3 length equals 15 residues. Trimming took 0 bases from V and 0 from J, leaving 9 bases between them. Germline V gene sequence: CDR1 GTSNPN, CDR2 SVGIG (reference sequence). CDR3 coding DNA: TGTGCCTGGAGTGTAGGGTCACACTCTGGAAACACCATATATTTT. This codes for CAWSVGSHSGNTIYF.

This chain joins TRBV4-1 and TRBJ2-7; 9 bases agree with TRBD1. CDR3 size: 15 residues. V trimming: 5 bases; J trimming: 2 bases; junction bases outside the gene matches: 7. From germline, CDR1 is MGHRA and CDR2 YSYEKL. For the CDR3, the DNA is TGCGCCAGCAGCGCTTTGGACAGGGGAACCTACGAGCAGTACTTC. This gives the protein CASSALDRGTYEQYF.

J is TRBJ2-2 and V is TRBV5-4; 9 bases align to TRBD1. The CDR3 loop spans 16 amino acids. Trimming removed 5 bases from V and 5 bases from J; junction bases left unmatched: 10. Germline V CDR1 and CDR2: SGHNT, YYREEE (reference sequence). Written as DNA, the CDR3 is TGTGCCAGCAGGGCCGGGACAGGGAGGACGACCGGGGAGCTGTTTTTT. It specifies CASRAGTGRTTGELFF.

The chain couples TRBV29-1 to TRBJ1-1; D is uncertain. The CDR3 runs to 13 residues. The germline V and J ends were trimmed by 3 bases and 3 bases, with 11 bases remaining between them. CDR1 and CDR2 from the germline V gene are SQVTM and ANQGSEA. The CDR3 sequence is CSVEASLDTEAFF. CDR3 coding DNA: TGCAGCGTTGAGGCCTCTCTAGACACTGAAGCTTTCTTT.

J is TRBJ2-3 and V is TRBV5-1; no firm D call. The V end lost 7 bases, the J end lost 0 bases, and 12 bases lay between the germline ends. CDR3 size: 14 residues. CDR1 and CDR2 (germline): SGHRS, YFSETQ. CDR3 region: CASLRGSSTDTQYF. The CDR3, as DNA: TGCGCCAGCTTGCGCGGATCTAGCACAGATACGCAGTATTTT. Looking up the rest from reference TRBV5-1 and TRBJ2-3 gives the full variable domain: KAGVTQTPRYLIKTRGQQVTLSCSPISGHRSVSWYQQTPGQGLQFLFEYFSETQRNKGNFPGRFSGRQFSNSRSEMNVSTLELGDSALYLCASLRGSSTDTQYFGPGTRLTVL.

This clone was seen just once. The chain is built from TRBV28 and TRBJ1-2; D gene unclear. V lost 7 bases to trimming and J lost 6 bases, with 15 bases between them. From germline, CDR1 is MDHEN and CDR2 SYDVKM. This CDR3 is built from 13 residues. The CDR3, as DNA: TGTGCCAGCATTGACCATGGCAGAAATGGCTACACCTTC. It yields the protein CASIDHGRNGYTF.

This chain joins TRBV28 and TRBJ2-7, with 8 bases lining up with TRBD2. Trimming removed 5 bases from V and 3 bases from J; junction bases left unmatched: 9. Germline assignment: CDR1 MDHEN and CDR2 SYDVKM. The CDR3 is 15 amino acids. CDR3 residues: CASSPWSGRNYEQYF. CDR3 bases: TGTGCCAGCAGTCCCTGGAGCGGGAGAAACTACGAGCAGTACTTC.

The genes are TRBV30 and TRBJ1-1, with D tentatively TRBD1 (5 bases). From germline, CDR1 is GTSNPN and CDR2 SVGIG (reference sequence). Trimming left V 2 bases short and J 5 bases short, with 15 bases between. The CDR3 loop spans 14 amino acids. This CDR3 is CAWSSRGRGTEAFF. CDR3 nucleotides: TGTGCCTGGAGTTCTCGGGGTCGGGGGACTGAAGCTTTCTTT.

This sequence joins TRBV2 and TRBJ1-6, with TRBD1 matching over 7 bases. Germline values: CDR1 SNHLY, CDR2 FYNNEI. Trimming cost V 6 bases and J 7 bases; bases outside gene matches: 6. The CDR3 contains 14 residues. The CDR3 sequence: CASRTGFGNSPLHF. The CDR3, as DNA: TGTGCCAGCAGGACAGGGTTCGGAAATTCACCCCTCCACTTT.

The chain has TRBV6-5 and TRBJ2-3, with 10 bases matching TRBD2. CDR1 is MNHEY, CDR2 SVGAGI, per germline. The ends lost 0 bases at V and 4 bases at J; junction bases unmatched: 4. The CDR3 sequence is 16 residues long. In nucleotides, the CDR3 is TGTGCCAGCAGTTACTCGATAGGACTAGCGGCAGATACGCAGTATTTT. It codes for CASSYSIGLAADTQYF.

This rearrangement joins TRBV28 to TRBJ2-1, with D unclear. Trimming pared 7 bases from V and 9 bases from J, leaving 10 bases between. CDR1 MDHEN and CDR2 SYDVKM come from the germline V gene. The CDR3 extends over 11 amino acids. The CDR3 DNA sequence: TGTGCCAGCACAGGACGTGTTGAGCAGTTCTTC. Translating gives CASTGRVEQFF.

The V gene is TRBV28, the J gene TRBJ2-7, with no clear D. CDR1 is MDHEN, CDR2 SYDVKM, per germline. V dropped 7 bases and J dropped 7 bases, with 20 bases sitting between them. This CDR3 contains 14 residues. In DNA form, the CDR3 reads TGTGCCAGCACCTACGACCCCCTAAAGCGAGAGCAGTACTTC. It is translated as CASTYDPLKREQYF.

This sequence joins TRBV5-4 and TRBJ1-3; D ambiguous. CDR3 length: 15 amino acids. Trimming cost V 4 bases and J 2 bases, with 13 bases left between them. Germline CDR1 is SGHNT and CDR2 is YYREEE (reference sequence). CDR3 in amino acids: CASSHSFGAGNTIYF. CDR3 bases: TGTGCCAGCAGCCACTCCTTCGGGGCTGGAAACACCATATATTTT.

This clone appeared once. The genes are TRBV27 and TRBJ2-3, with D tentatively TRBD2 (5 bases). Germline CDR1 reads MNHEY; CDR2 reads SMNVEV (reference sequence). The V and J ends lost 2 bases and 5 bases respectively, with 17 bases between them. The CDR3 totals 16 residues. CDR3 protein: CASSLGLATKGDTQYF. The DNA for the CDR3 is TGTGCCAGCAGTTTAGGGCTAGCAACAAAAGGAGATACGCAGTATTTT.

The chain carries TRBV29-1 and TRBJ1-1, with TRBD1 identical over 8 bases. Germline V gene lookup returns CDR1 SQVTM and CDR2 ANQGSEA. J was trimmed by 8 bases and V by 3 bases; bases with no gene match: 11. This CDR3 has 14 amino acids. CDR3 in DNA: TGCAGCGTTGACATACGGCAGGGGGCGCGAGAAGCTTTCTTT. It codes for CSVDIRQGAREAFF.

This clone was detected only a few times. Distinct nucleotide sequences in the sample also encode this CDR3. The V and J genes are TRBV6-6 and TRBJ1-1; no clear D gene. The CDR3 has 13 amino acids. The germline CDR1 and CDR2 sequences are MNHNY and SVGAGI (reference sequence). The V gene lost 0 bases and the J gene lost 1 base, with 3 bases spanning the gap. The CDR3 region is CASSYSRNTEAFF. For the CDR3, the DNA is TGTGCCAGCAGTTACTCTCGGAACACTGAAGCTTTCTTT.

The J gene is TRBJ2-2, the V gene TRBV5-3, with D maybe TRBD1 (6 bases). TRBV5-3 is labeled an ORF, and its function is uncertain. The CDR3 is made up of 19 amino acids. The germline V and J ends were trimmed by 7 bases and 5 bases, with 30 bases remaining between them. The CDR3 DNA reads TGTGCCAGACCCCTGAGAGGGGGTCCTGGGGGTCTGAGAACCGGGGAGCTGTTTTTT. This encodes CARPLRGGPGGLRTGELFF.

The J gene is TRBJ2-5, the V gene TRBV12-5; D uncertain. Per the germline V gene, CDR1 is LGHNT and CDR2 is FRNRAP. The CDR3 totals 14 residues. Trimming stripped 1 base from V and 4 bases from J, with 10 bases between. CDR3 sequence reads: CASGLGGVAETQYF. In DNA, the CDR3 is TGTGCTAGTGGTTTGGGTGGGGTAGCAGAGACCCAGTACTTC.

A note on this clone: Additional DNA sequences in this sample encode the identical CDR3. This sequence joins TRBV5-1 and TRBJ2-7; D might be TRBD2 (6 bases). The germline CDR1 and CDR2 sequences are SGHRS and YFSETQ. V was clipped by 0 bases and J by 0 bases, with 7 bases between them. CDR3 length: 14 amino acids. CDR3 nucleotides: TGCGCCAGCAGCTTGGTCGGGGGCTCCTACGAGCAGTACTTC. It yields the protein CASSLVGGSYEQYF.

This sequence joins TRBV11-2 and TRBJ2-5; 11 nucleotides align to TRBD2. This CDR3 region has 17 residues. Germline V CDR1 and CDR2: SGHAT, FQNNGV. V shed 1 base and J 2 bases; nucleotides not matched to a gene: 6. CDR3 nucleotide sequence: TGTGCCAGCAGCTTAGGCCTCCTAGCGGGGGGACAAGAGACCCAGTACTTC. It specifies CASSLGLLAGGQETQYF.

The CDR3 DNA is TGTGCCAGTAGTATAGAGCGGGCAAGCTCCTACGAGCAGTACTTC. Its translation: CASSIERASSYEQYF. The chain couples TRBV19 to TRBJ2-7; perhaps TRBD2 as D (5 bases). The CDR3 consists of 15 residues. Germline values: CDR1 LNHDA, CDR2 SQIVND (reference sequence). Trimming removed 0 bases at V and 0 bases at J, with 9 bases between.

Concerning this clone itself: Additional DNA sequences in this sample encode the identical CDR3. V is TRBV18 and J is TRBJ2-1; possible D gene TRBD2, 6 bases. V was cut by 3 bases and J by 0 bases, with 12 bases left in between. The germline V gene encodes CDR1 KGHSH and CDR2 LQKENI. This CDR3 is 16 amino acids long. CDR3 bases: TGTGCCAGCTCACCCCTAGCGCCGAGCTCCTACAATGAGCAGTTCTTC. This sequence encodes CASSPLAPSSYNEQFF.

The V call is TRBV6-1, the J call TRBJ2-7; D uncertain. The CDR3 sequence is 14 residues long. Germline V gene lookup returns CDR1 MNHNS and CDR2 SASEGT. Trimming removed 6 bases from V and 2 bases from J, with 14 bases in between. The CDR3 region has the DNA TGTGCCAGCAGGATCGCACGGTACGCCTACGAGCAGTACTTC. This sequence encodes CASRIARYAYEQYF.